This T cell receptor beta chain was identified in a study of T-cell reconstitution after alpha-beta-depleted transplantation in children. The authors prepared the TCRbeta library with unique molecular identifiers. TCRdb itself ran the PCR reads through MiXCR, one entry per CDR3 protein. Of 700,000 to 850,000 distinct CDR3 sequences detected, around 15% appear once; the ten largest clones hold around 5.3%. The CDR3 is made up of 16 amino acids. Germline V gene lookup returns CDR1 LGHDT and CDR2 YNNKEL (reference sequence). The V end was cut by 0 bases, the J end by 0 bases, with 10 bases between. Study findings and constraints: One year post-transplant, T-cell counts and diversity were largely derived from T cells produced anew. Surviving recipient T cells and intrathymic progenitors accounted for some patients' high TCRbeta diversity at day 60. Reportedly, alpha-beta T cells present about two months post-transplant originated from several hundred expanded clones of graft origin.

With respect to this clonotype: Antigen unknown.

This sequence originates from a male patient between 5 and 17 years old who had a stem cell transplant for acute lymphoblastic leukemia, so the T cells may come from the graft donor. This rearrangement joins TRBV3-1 to TRBJ2-3; weak D call: TRBD2 (5 bases). Source: PBMCs, mostly from graft donor cells, taken 360 days after TCRalphabeta/CD19-depleted stem cell transplant. CDR3 residues: CASSQESGFSTDTQYF. CDR3 sequence (DNA): TGTGCCAGCAGCCAAGAGAGCGGCTTTAGCACAGATACGCAGTATTTT.